This T cell receptor beta chain is drawn from a study of cytomegalovirus exposure and HLA in healthy donors. Study-wide results and caveats: Listed as cytomegalovirus-associated were roughly 180 TCR beta chains. In vitro experiments confirmed that a few CMV-associated chains were specific for CMV antigens. Most TCRs appeared rarely, but some public TCRs recurred in many donors.

TCRdb's table, derived via immunoSEQ multiplex PCR, lists solely in-frame clones and lacks some. The sample records some 140,000 clones, 70% to 90% being singletons. On this clone itself: Its specificity is not known. Other DNA sequences from this sample encode an identical CDR3 as well.

Per germline, CDR1 SGHNT and CDR2 YYREEE (reference sequence). Trimming took off 3 bases at V and 2 bases at J, with 9 bases between the two ends. The CDR3 runs to 13 residues. The sequenced sample consisted of PBMCs. This TCR was sampled from a man aged 18 to 35 in good health and CMV-seronegative. V and J are TRBV5-4 and TRBJ2-7; possible D gene TRBD1, 5 bases. CDR3 loop: CASSSDSPYEQYF. CDR3 DNA sequence: TGTGCCAGCAGCTCAGACAGTCCCTACGAGCAGTACTTC.